This T cell receptor beta chain originates from a study of cytomegalovirus exposure and HLA in healthy donors. Findings of the study overall: Researchers reported in a later analysis that common viral pathogens appeared linked to several top clusters. Later analysis identified 16,951 TCR beta sequences associated with HLA alleles, using a false discovery rate threshold of 0.05.

Note on this clone: No antigen is known for it.

The CDR3 has 15 amino acids. Germline lookup yields CDR1 SGHNT and CDR2 YENEEA. The V end was cut by 7 bases, the J end by 4 bases, with 19 bases between. PCR employed 60 Vbeta and 13 Jbeta primers. In the authors' methods: There were 70 million to 95 million unique TCR beta chains by a later count, and around 10 million of them were shared. Sequenced by immunoSEQ multiplex PCR; TCRdb stores in-frame clones only, minus some. That table furnishes V, J and clone size, whereas the DNA furnished D and trimming. The table records roughly 200,000 clones, roughly 80% of them present only once. The chain employs TRBV11-3 and TRBJ1-1; D not certain. The sequence was collected from a man in his forties in good health and CMV-seropositive. The source material was PBMCs. Here the CDR3 DNA reads TGTGCCAGCACCTCGTCGGGTGGAGGAACCACTGAAGCTTTCTTT. This codes for CASTSSGGGTTEAFF. The full variable domain, with the rest looked up from reference TRBV11-3 and TRBJ1-1, is EAGVVQSPRYKIIEKKQPVAFWCNPISGHNTLYWYLQNLGQGPELLIRYENEEAVDDSQLPKDRFSAERLKGVDSTLKIQPAELGDSAVYLCASTSSGGGTTEAFFGQGTRLTVV.